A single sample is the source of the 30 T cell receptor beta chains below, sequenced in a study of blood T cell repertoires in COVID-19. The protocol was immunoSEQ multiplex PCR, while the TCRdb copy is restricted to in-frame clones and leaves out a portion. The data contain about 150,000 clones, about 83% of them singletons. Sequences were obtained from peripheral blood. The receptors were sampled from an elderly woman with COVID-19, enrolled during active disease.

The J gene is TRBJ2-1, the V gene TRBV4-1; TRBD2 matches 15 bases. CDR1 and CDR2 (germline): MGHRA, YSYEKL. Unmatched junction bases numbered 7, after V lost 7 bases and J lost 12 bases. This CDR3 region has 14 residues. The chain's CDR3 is CASNAGLAGGGQFF. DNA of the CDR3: TGCGCCAGCAACGCGGGACTAGCGGGAGGTGGGCAGTTCTTC.

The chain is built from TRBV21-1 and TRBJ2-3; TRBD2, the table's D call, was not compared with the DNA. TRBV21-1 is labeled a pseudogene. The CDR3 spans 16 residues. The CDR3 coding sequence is TGTGCCAGCAGCAAAGGGACTAGCGACCTTCCAGATACGCAGTATTTT. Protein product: CASSKGTSDLPDTQYF.

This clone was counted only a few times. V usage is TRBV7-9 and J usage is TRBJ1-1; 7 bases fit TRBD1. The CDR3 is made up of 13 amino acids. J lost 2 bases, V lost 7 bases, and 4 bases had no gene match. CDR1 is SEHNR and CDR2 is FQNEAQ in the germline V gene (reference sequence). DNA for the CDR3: TGTGCCAGCACGTACAGGGGAAACACTGAAGCTTTCTTT. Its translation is CASTYRGNTEAFF.

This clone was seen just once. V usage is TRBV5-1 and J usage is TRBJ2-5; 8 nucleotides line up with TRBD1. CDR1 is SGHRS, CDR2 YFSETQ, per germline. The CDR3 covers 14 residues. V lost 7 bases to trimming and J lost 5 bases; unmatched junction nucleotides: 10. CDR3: CASCTGTGGETQYF. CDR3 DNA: TGCGCCAGCTGTACCGGGACAGGTGGCGAGACCCAGTACTTC.

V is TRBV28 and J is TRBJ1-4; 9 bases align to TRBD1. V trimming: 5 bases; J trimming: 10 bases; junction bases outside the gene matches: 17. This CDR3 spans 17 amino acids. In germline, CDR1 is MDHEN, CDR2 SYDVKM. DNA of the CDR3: TGTGCCAGCAGTCCCGGGACAGGGAGGAGTGGAGGAGGAAAACTGTTTTTT. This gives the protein CASSPGTGRSGGGKLFF.

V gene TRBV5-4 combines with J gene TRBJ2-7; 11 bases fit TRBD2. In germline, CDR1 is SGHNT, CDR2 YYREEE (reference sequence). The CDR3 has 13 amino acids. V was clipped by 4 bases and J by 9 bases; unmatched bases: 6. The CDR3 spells CASSPGTSGRQYF. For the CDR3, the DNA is TGTGCCAGCAGCCCGGGGACTAGCGGAAGGCAGTACTTC.

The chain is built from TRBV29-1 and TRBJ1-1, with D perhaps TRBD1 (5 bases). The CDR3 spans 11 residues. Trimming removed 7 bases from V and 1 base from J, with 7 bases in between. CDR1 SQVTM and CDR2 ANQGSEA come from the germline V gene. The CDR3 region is CSGTGNTEAFF. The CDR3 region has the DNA TGCAGCGGCACAGGGAACACTGAAGCTTTCTTT.

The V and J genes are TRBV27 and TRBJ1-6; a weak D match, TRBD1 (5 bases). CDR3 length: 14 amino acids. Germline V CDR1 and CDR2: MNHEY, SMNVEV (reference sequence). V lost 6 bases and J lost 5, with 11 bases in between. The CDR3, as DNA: TGTGCCAGCAGGAAACAGGAGAATAATTCACCCCTCCACTTT. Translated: CASRKQENNSPLHF.

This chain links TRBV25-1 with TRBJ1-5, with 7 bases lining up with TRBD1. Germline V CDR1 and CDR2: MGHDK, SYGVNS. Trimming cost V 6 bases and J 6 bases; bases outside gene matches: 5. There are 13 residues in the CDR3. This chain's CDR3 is CASRQGISQPQHF. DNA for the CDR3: TGTGCCAGCAGACAGGGGATAAGTCAGCCCCAGCATTTT. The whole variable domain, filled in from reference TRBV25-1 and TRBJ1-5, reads EADIYQTPRYLVIGTGKKITLECSQTMGHDKMYWYQQDPGMELHLIHYSYGVNSTEKGDLSSESTVSRIRTEHFPLTLESARPSHTSQYLCASRQGISQPQHFGDGTRLSIL.

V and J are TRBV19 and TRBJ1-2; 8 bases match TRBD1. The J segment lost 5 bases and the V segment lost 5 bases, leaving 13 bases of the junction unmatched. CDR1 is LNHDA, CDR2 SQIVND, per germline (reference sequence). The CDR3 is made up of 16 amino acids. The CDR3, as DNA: TGTGCCAGTAGTCCAAGCCGCGGACAGGGATTTTATGGCTACACCTTC. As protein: CASSPSRGQGFYGYTF.

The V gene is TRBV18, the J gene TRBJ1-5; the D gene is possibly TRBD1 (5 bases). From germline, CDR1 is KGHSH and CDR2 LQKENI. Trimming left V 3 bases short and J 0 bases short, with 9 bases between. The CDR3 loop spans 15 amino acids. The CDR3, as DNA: TGTGCCAGCTCACCTGGGGCAAGTAGCAATCAGCCCCAGCATTTT. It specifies CASSPGASSNQPQHF.

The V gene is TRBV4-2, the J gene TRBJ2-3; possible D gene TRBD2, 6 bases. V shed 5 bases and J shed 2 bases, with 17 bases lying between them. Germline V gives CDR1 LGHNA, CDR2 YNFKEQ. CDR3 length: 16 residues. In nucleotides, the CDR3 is TGTGCCAGCAGCGGATCCGGGACTCTAAACACAGATACGCAGTATTTT. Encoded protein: CASSGSGTLNTDTQYF.

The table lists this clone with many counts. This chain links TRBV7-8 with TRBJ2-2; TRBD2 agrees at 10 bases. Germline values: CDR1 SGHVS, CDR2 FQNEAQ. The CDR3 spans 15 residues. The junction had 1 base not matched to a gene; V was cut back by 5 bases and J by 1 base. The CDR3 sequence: CASSPSGGNTGELFF. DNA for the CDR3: TGTGCCAGCAGCCCTAGCGGGGGGAACACCGGGGAGCTGTTTTTT. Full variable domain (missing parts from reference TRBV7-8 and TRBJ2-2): GAGVSQSPRYKVAKRGQDVALRCDPISGHVSLFWYQQALGQGPEFLTYFQNEAQLDKSGLPSDRFFAERPEGSVSTLKIQRTQQEDSAVYLCASSPSGGNTGELFFGEGSRLTVL.

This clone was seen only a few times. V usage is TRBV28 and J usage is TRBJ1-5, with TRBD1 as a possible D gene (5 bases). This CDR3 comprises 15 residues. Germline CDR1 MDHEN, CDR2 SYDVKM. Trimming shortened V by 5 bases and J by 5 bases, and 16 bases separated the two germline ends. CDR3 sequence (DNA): TGTGCCAGCAGTCCCGTCCGCGGGGCTGATCAGCCCCAGCATTTT. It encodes CASSPVRGADQPQHF.

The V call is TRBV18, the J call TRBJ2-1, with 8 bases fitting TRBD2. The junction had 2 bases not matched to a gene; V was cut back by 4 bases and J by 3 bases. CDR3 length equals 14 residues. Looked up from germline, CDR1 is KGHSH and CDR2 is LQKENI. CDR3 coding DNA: TGTGCCAGCTCACTAGGGACTAGCTACAATGAGCAGTTCTTC. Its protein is CASSLGTSYNEQFF.

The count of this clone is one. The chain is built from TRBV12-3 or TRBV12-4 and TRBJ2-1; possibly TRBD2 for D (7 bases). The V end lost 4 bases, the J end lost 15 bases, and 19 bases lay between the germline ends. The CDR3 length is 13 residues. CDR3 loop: CASSSRGEGLRFF. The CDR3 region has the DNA TGTGCCAGCAGTTCAAGGGGGGAGGGCTTGCGGTTCTTC.

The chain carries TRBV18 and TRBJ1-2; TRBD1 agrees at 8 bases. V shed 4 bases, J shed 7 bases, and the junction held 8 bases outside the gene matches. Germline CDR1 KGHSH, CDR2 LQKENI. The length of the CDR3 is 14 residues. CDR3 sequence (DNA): TGTGCCAGCTCACTCGGACAGGGAGAGTTTGGCTACACCTTC. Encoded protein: CASSLGQGEFGYTF.

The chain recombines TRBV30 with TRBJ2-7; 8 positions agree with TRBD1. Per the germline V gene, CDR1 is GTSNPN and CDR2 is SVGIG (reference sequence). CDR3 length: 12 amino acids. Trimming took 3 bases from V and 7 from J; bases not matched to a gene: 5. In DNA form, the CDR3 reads TGTGCCTGGAGACAGGGGGTAAGGGAGCAGTACTTC. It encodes CAWRQGVREQYF.

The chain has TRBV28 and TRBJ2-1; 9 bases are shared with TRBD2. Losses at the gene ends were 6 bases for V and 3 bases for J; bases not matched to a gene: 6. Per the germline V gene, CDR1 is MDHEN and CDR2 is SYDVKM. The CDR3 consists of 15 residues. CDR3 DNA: TGTGCCAGCAGCCGTAGCGGGAGAGTCTACAATGAGCAGTTCTTC. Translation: CASSRSGRVYNEQFF.

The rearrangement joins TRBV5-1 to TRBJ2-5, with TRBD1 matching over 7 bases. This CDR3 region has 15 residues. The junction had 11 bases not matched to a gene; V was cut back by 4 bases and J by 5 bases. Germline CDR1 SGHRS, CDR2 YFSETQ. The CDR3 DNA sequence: TGCGCCAGCAGCGGGAGCCTAGGGGGCGCGGAGACCCAGTACTTC. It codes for CASSGSLGGAETQYF.

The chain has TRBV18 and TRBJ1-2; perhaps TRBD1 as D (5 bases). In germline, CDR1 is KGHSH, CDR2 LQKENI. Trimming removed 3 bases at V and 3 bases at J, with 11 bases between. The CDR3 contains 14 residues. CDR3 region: CASSPQTRDYGYTF. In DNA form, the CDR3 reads TGTGCCAGCTCACCCCAGACCAGGGACTATGGCTACACCTTC.

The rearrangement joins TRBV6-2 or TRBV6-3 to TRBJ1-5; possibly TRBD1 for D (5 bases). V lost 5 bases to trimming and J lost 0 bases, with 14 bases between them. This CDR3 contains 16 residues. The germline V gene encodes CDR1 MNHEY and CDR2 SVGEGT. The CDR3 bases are TGTGCCAGCAGTAGGCAGGGATCGTATAGCAATCAGCCCCAGCATTTT. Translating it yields CASSRQGSYSNQPQHF.

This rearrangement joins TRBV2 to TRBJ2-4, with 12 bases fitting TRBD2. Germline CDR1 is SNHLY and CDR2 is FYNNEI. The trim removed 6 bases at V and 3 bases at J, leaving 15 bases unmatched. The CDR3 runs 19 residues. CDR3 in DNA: TGTGCCAGCAGGAGGGCTAGCGGGAGGGAGGGTGAGGGCAAAAACATTCAGTACTTC. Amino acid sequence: CASRRASGREGEGKNIQYF.

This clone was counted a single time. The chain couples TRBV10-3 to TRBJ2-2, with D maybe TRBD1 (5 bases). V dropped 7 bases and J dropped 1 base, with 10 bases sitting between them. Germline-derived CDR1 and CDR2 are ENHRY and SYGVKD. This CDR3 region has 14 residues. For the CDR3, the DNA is TGTGCCATCAAAGGGGTGGGGAACACCGGGGAGCTGTTTTTT. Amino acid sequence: CAIKGVGNTGELFF.

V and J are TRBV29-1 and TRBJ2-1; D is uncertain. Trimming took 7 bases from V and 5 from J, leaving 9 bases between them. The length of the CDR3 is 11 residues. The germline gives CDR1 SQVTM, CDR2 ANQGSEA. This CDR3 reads CSAERDNEQFF. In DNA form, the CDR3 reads TGCAGCGCTGAGAGAGACAATGAGCAGTTCTTC.

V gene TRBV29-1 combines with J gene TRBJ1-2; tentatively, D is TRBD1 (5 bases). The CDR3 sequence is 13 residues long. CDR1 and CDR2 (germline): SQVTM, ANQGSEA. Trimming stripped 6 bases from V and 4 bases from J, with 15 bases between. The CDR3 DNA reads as TGCAGCGTCGTTGACTGGGGGGTCTATGGCTACACCTTC. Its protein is CSVVDWGVYGYTF.

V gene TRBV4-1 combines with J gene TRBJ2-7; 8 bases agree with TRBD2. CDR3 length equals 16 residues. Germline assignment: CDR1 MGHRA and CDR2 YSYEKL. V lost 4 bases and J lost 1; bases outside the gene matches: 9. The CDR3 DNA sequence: TGCGCCAGCAGCCTCCGACGGGGGGGGGCGTCCTACGAGCAGTACTTC. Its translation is CASSLRRGGASYEQYF.

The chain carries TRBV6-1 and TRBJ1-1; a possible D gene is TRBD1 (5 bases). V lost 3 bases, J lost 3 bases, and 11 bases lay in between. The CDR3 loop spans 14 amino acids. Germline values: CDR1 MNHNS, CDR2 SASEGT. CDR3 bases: TGTGCCAGCAGTGAGGGGGGAGGATACACTGAAGCTTTCTTT. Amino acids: CASSEGGGYTEAFF.

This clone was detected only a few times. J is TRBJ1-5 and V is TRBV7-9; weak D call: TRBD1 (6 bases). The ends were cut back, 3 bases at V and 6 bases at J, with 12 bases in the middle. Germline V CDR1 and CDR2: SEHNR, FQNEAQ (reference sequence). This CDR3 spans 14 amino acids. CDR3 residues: CASSFPGGLQPQHF. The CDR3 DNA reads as TGTGCCAGCAGCTTTCCCGGGGGGCTTCAGCCCCAGCATTTT.

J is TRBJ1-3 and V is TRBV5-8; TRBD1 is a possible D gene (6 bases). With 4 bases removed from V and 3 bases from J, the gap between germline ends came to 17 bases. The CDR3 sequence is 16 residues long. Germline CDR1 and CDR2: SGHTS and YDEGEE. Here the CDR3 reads CASSKTGALFGNTIYF. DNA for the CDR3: TGTGCCAGCAGCAAGACAGGCGCTCTCTTTGGAAACACCATATATTTT. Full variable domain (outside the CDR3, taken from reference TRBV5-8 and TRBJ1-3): EAGVTQSPTHLIKTRGQQATLRCSPISGHTSVYWYQQALGLGLQFLLWYDEGEERNRGNFPPRFSGRQFPNYSSELNVNALELEDSALYLCASSKTGALFGNTIYFGEGSWLTVV.